The sequence of this T cell receptor (beta chain) was determined in a study of blood T cell repertoires in COVID-19. About the research overall: Acute and convalescent COVID-19 samples came from the United States, Italy and Spain.

Sequencing used immunoSEQ multiplex PCR; TCRdb keeps in-frame clones, though not all of them. The data contain about 200,000 clones, 86% of them singletons. Recruits, aged about 18 to 95 years, lived in 20 to 30 US areas. The receptor was isolated from a man between 35 and 55 years old with acute COVID-19. Sequencing input: PBMCs or T cells enriched from blood (not recorded which).

CDR3 DNA: TGTGCCTGGAGTCAACTGGGACTGGTAGTAGGGGAGCAGTACTTC. The encoded protein is CAWSQLGLVVGEQYF. The gene calls are TRBV30 and TRBJ2-7; possibly TRBD2 for D (6 bases). This CDR3 spans 15 amino acids. The V gene lost 2 bases and the J gene lost 7 bases, with 21 bases spanning the gap. Germline V lookup: CDR1 GTSNPN, CDR2 SVGIG (reference sequence).